Below, one T cell receptor beta chain is given with its context. Its specificity is not known. The authors prepared the TCRbeta library with unique molecular identifiers. From the PCR reads, TCRdb called clonotypes with MiXCR, one entry per CDR3 protein. The repertoire holds about 610,000 distinct CDR3 sequences, 27% seen once, with around a third in the top ten. This specimen comes from a study of T-cell reconstitution after alpha-beta-depleted transplantation in children. With 3 bases clipped from V and 7 bases from J, the junction kept 15 bases outside the gene matches. There are 16 residues in the CDR3. Germline CDR1 reads DFQATT; CDR2 reads SNEGSKA (reference sequence). Study conclusions and caveats: At one year after transplant, newly produced T cells mostly accounted for T-cell counts and diversity. Reportedly, alpha-beta T cells present about two months post-transplant originated from several hundred expanded clones of graft origin. There were some patients whose high TCRbeta diversity at day 60 came from surviving recipient T cells and thymic progenitors.

This material consisted of PBMCs, taken before TCRalphabeta/CD19-depleted stem cell transplant. The chain links TRBV20-1 to TRBJ2-3, with 8 bases identical to TRBD2. The source is a boy in the first two years of life with Wiskott-Aldrich syndrome, due to receive a stem cell transplant. CDR3: CSARREASGSLHTQYF. CDR3 nucleotides: TGCAGTGCTAGGCGGGAGGCTAGCGGGTCACTTCATACGCAGTATTTT.